These 32 T cell receptor beta chains originate from one sample sequenced in a study of graft-versus-host responses after intestinal transplantation. The protocol was immunoSEQ multiplex PCR, while the TCRdb copy is restricted to in-frame clones and leaves out a portion. Of about 96,000 clones listed, approximately 90% are singletons. For these receptors, no antigen is known. The sample was unstimulated CD4+ T cells sorted from spleen or lymph node cells, taken before intestinal transplant. The origin of the receptors is a human donor who received an intestinal transplant.

This sequence joins TRBV27 and TRBJ2-3; 12 bases agree with TRBD2. This CDR3 is 17 amino acids long. Trimming cost V 5 bases and J 4 bases; bases outside gene matches: 10. Looked up from germline, CDR1 is MNHEY and CDR2 is SMNVEV (reference sequence). Written as DNA, the CDR3 is TGTGCCAGCAGTCCCGGACTAGCGGGAAGAGTAGCAGATACGCAGTATTTT. This sequence encodes CASSPGLAGRVADTQYF.

V and J are TRBV11-2 and TRBJ2-1, with 7 nucleotides matching TRBD2. This CDR3 has 13 amino acids. V was pared by 4 bases and J by 9 bases, with 6 bases of the junction left unmatched. Germline CDR1 SGHAT, CDR2 FQNNGV. The CDR3 loop reads CASSSSWGGEQFF. The CDR3 DNA sequence: TGTGCCAGCAGCTCCTCATGGGGGGGTGAGCAGTTCTTC.

The chain recombines TRBV7-8 with TRBJ2-7; the match to TRBD2 covers 9 bases. The CDR3 extends over 16 amino acids. Losses at the gene ends were 2 bases for V and 4 bases for J; bases not matched to a gene: 9. Germline CDR1 and CDR2: SGHVS and FQNEAQ. The CDR3 nucleotides are TGTGCCAGCAGCTTATTGGGAAGCGGGAGGTCTTACGAGCAGTACTTC. This sequence encodes CASSLLGSGRSYEQYF. Full variable domain (missing parts from reference TRBV7-8 and TRBJ2-7): GAGVSQSPRYKVAKRGQDVALRCDPISGHVSLFWYQQALGQGPEFLTYFQNEAQLDKSGLPSDRFFAERPEGSVSTLKIQRTQQEDSAVYLCASSLLGSGRSYEQYFGPGTRLTVT.

CDR3 coding DNA: TGTGCCAGCAGCTTAGGTCGGCAGGGAGGACAGCCCCAGCATTTT. It yields the protein CASSLGRQGGQPQHF. This chain joins TRBV11-2 and TRBJ1-5, with a tentative D call TRBD1 (5 bases). V was cut by 1 base and J by 7 bases, with 14 bases left in between. Per the germline V gene, CDR1 is SGHAT and CDR2 is FQNNGV. This CDR3 spans 15 amino acids.

J is TRBJ2-3 and V is TRBV5-1; TRBD2 agrees at 7 bases. The CDR3 has 15 amino acids. The ends lost 2 bases at V and 0 bases at J; junction bases unmatched: 3. Germline V gene sequence: CDR1 SGHRS, CDR2 YFSETQ. In DNA, the CDR3 is TGCGCCAGCAGCTTTGCTAGCGGTAGCACAGATACGCAGTATTTT. It translates to CASSFASGSTDTQYF.

This clone occurred once. V and J are TRBV5-1 and TRBJ2-3; D unresolved. CDR3 size: 12 residues. Trimming stripped 2 bases from V and 4 bases from J, with 5 bases between. Per germline, CDR1 SGHRS and CDR2 YFSETQ. The CDR3 sequence: CASSFTADTQYF. CDR3 nucleotide sequence: TGCGCCAGCAGCTTTACGGCAGATACGCAGTATTTT.

This clone was found once. V is TRBV5-1 and J is TRBJ2-7; D might be TRBD2 (5 bases). The CDR3 sequence is 12 residues long. V was shortened by 6 bases and J by 3 bases, with 10 bases between the two germline ends. Germline lookup yields CDR1 SGHRS and CDR2 YFSETQ. CDR3 DNA: TGCGCCAGCAACCACGGGGACTACGAGCAGTACTTC. Amino acids: CASNHGDYEQYF. The variable domain in full, with the rest retrieved from reference TRBV5-1 and TRBJ2-7, is KAGVTQTPRYLIKTRGQQVTLSCSPISGHRSVSWYQQTPGQGLQFLFEYFSETQRNKGNFPGRFSGRQFSNSRSEMNVSTLELGDSALYLCASNHGDYEQYFGPGTRLTVT.

This chain joins TRBV18 and TRBJ1-2; 7 positions match TRBD1. V lost 6 bases, J lost 2 bases, and 6 bases stayed unmatched. Germline CDR1 reads KGHSH; CDR2 reads LQKENI. This CDR3 contains 14 residues. CDR3 protein: CASSLIQGNYGYTF. CDR3 DNA: TGTGCCAGCTCCCTCATACAGGGGAACTATGGCTACACCTTC.

V is TRBV19 and J is TRBJ1-1; 7 bases align to TRBD1. The CDR3 spans 13 residues. Germline V gene lookup returns CDR1 LNHDA and CDR2 SQIVND (reference sequence). V was clipped by 5 bases and J by 6 bases; unmatched bases: 6. The CDR3 DNA reads TGTGCCAGTAGTCCAACAGGGGTACCTGAAGCTTTCTTT. Translation gives CASSPTGVPEAFF.

This clone was counted only a few times. This chain links TRBV6-1 with TRBJ2-3; 11 bases are shared with TRBD2. V was clipped by 8 bases and J by 1 base; unmatched bases: 2. The germline CDR1 and CDR2 sequences are MNHNS and SASEGT. The CDR3 loop spans 14 amino acids. CDR3 DNA: TGTGCCAGCCGACTAGCGGGGCGCACAGATACGCAGTATTTT. As protein: CASRLAGRTDTQYF.

The chain uses TRBV7-2 and TRBJ1-2, with TRBD1 identical over 10 bases. The junction had 8 bases not matched to a gene; V was cut back by 1 base and J by 6 bases. This CDR3 is 16 amino acids long. Germline loops: CDR1 SGHTA, CDR2 FQGNSA. The CDR3 DNA sequence: TGTGCCAGCAGCTTAGTGGAGACAGGGGGCGCCAATGGCTACACCTTC. This gives the protein CASSLVETGGANGYTF. Complete variable domain (other parts from reference TRBV7-2 and TRBJ1-2): GAGVSQSPSNKVTEKGKDVELRCDPISGHTALYWYRQSLGQGLEFLIYFQGNSAPDKSGLPSDRFSAERTGGSVSTLTIQRTQQEDSAVYLCASSLVETGGANGYTFGSGTRLTVV.

The rearrangement links TRBV7-2 to TRBJ2-7, with D perhaps TRBD2 (5 bases). Trimming took off 10 bases at V and 4 bases at J, with 20 bases between the two ends. Looked up from germline, CDR1 is SGHTA and CDR2 is FQGNSA. The CDR3 contains 14 residues. As DNA, the CDR3 is TGTGCCACCAAATTGCTAGCTGGCAGTTACGAGCAGTACTTC. Translating gives CATKLLAGSYEQYF.

This chain joins TRBV9 and TRBJ2-6; no clear D gene. Germline lookup yields CDR1 SGDLS and CDR2 YYNGEE. Trimming shortened V by 4 bases and J by 0 bases, and 8 bases separated the two germline ends. The CDR3 loop spans 15 amino acids. CDR3 amino acids: CASSLYGSGANVLTF. CDR3 DNA: TGTGCCAGCAGCCTTTACGGCTCTGGGGCCAACGTCCTGACTTTC.

The count of this clone is one. The chain has TRBV25-1 and TRBJ2-3, with 8 nucleotides matching TRBD1. V was clipped by 4 bases and J by 3 bases; unmatched bases: 9. The CDR3 has 16 residues. Germline lookup yields CDR1 MGHDK and CDR2 SYGVNS. DNA for the CDR3: TGTGCCAGCAGTGGATGGACAGGGTGGGGAACAGATACGCAGTATTTT. The encoded protein is CASSGWTGWGTDTQYF.

CDR3 DNA: TGCGCCAGCAGCTTGTTGATAGAAGATACGCAGTATTTT. This sequence encodes CASSLLIEDTQYF. This rearrangement joins TRBV5-1 to TRBJ2-3; D is unresolved. Germline CDR1 and CDR2: SGHRS and YFSETQ. Deletions cut 1 base from V and 5 bases from J, with 8 bases between. The CDR3 sequence is 13 residues long.

This clone has a handful of counts. The genes are TRBV6-6 and TRBJ2-1; weak D call: TRBD1 (6 bases). Trimming left V 5 bases short and J 0 bases short, with 14 bases between. The CDR3 length is 16 residues. In germline, CDR1 is MNHNY, CDR2 SVGAGI (reference sequence). The CDR3 loop is CASSPQGLSSYNEQFF. CDR3 coding DNA: TGTGCCAGCAGTCCCCAGGGGTTAAGCTCCTACAATGAGCAGTTCTTC.

The chain combines TRBV6-1 with TRBJ2-7; 10 bases are shared with TRBD2. The ends lost 2 bases at V and 4 bases at J; junction bases unmatched: 17. The CDR3 length is 19 residues. Germline V gene data show CDR1 as MNHNS and CDR2 as SASEGT. CDR3 bases: TGTGCCAGCAGTGAAATTTATCCTAGCGGGGGATATGGGTTGTACGAGCAGTACTTC. It translates to CASSEIYPSGGYGLYEQYF.

The V call is TRBV7-8, the J call TRBJ1-4; TRBD1 aligns across 7 bases. The length of the CDR3 is 17 residues. CDR1 is SGHVS, CDR2 FQNEAQ, per germline. V was pared by 3 bases and J by 7 bases, with 14 bases of the junction left unmatched. This CDR3 is CASSFRGQTGFGEKLFF. The CDR3 DNA is TGTGCCAGCAGCTTTAGGGGACAGACGGGTTTCGGTGAAAAACTGTTTTTT.

The chain links TRBV5-1 to TRBJ2-5; 12 bases are a match to TRBD1. The DNA matches TRBJ2-7 better at its end, which makes the J call doubtful. This CDR3 is 15 amino acids long. Per the germline V gene, CDR1 is SGHRS and CDR2 is YFSETQ. CDR3 nucleotides: TGCGCCAGCAGCTCCGCCGGGACAGGGGGCGACGAGCAGTACTTC. It encodes CASSSAGTGGDEQYF.

The rearrangement uses TRBV27 and TRBJ1-2; D is unclear. Trimming took off 5 bases at V and 5 bases at J, with 12 bases between the two ends. The CDR3 consists of 13 residues. Germline values: CDR1 MNHEY, CDR2 SMNVEV (reference sequence). CDR3 sequence reads: CASSLGSSYGYTF. CDR3 in DNA: TGTGCCAGCAGTCTGGGCTCCTCTTATGGCTACACCTTC.

The chain employs TRBV5-6 and TRBJ2-7, with TRBD1 matching 9 bases. With V trimmed by 1 base and J by 1 base, 6 bases remained unmatched. The CDR3 is 16 amino acids. CDR1 is SGHDT, CDR2 YYEEEE, per germline. In DNA, the CDR3 is TGTGCCAGCAGCTTGCTAGGACAGGGGACATCCTACGAGCAGTACTTC. Protein: CASSLLGQGTSYEQYF.

In the case of this clone: This sample includes further DNA sequences coding for the same CDR3. The chain couples TRBV7-9 to TRBJ1-6; 8 nucleotides align to TRBD1. The germline CDR1 and CDR2 sequences are SEHNR and FQNEAQ (reference sequence). The CDR3 contains 18 residues. J gave up 5 bases and V 0 bases, and 9 bases lay outside the gene matches. The CDR3 sequence: CASSLALLYRGNNSPLHF. The CDR3 DNA reads as TGTGCCAGCAGCTTAGCGCTCCTGTACAGGGGGAATAATTCACCCCTCCACTTT.

The chain employs TRBV28 and TRBJ2-5; 7 bases match TRBD1. J was trimmed by 2 bases and V by 4 bases; bases with no gene match: 7. CDR1 and CDR2 from the germline V gene are MDHEN and SYDVKM. This CDR3 contains 15 residues. CDR3 sequence: CASSWQTGQQETQYF. As DNA, the CDR3 is TGTGCCAGCAGTTGGCAGACGGGACAGCAAGAGACCCAGTACTTC.

V is TRBV6-1 and J is TRBJ1-5, with 11 bases identical to TRBD1. This CDR3 region has 17 residues. V shed 2 bases and J 3 bases; nucleotides not matched to a gene: 6. CDR1 MNHNS and CDR2 SASEGT come from the germline V gene. The CDR3 is CASSEIGTGGANQPQHF. CDR3 coding DNA: TGTGCCAGCAGTGAAATCGGGACAGGGGGTGCCAATCAGCCCCAGCATTTT.

This clone was observed a single time. The gene calls are TRBV6-5 and TRBJ2-5; 7 bases agree with TRBD1. CDR1 MNHEY and CDR2 SVGAGI come from the germline V gene. The junction had 5 bases not matched to a gene; V was cut back by 3 bases and J by 4 bases. The CDR3 has 14 residues. Written as DNA, the CDR3 is TGTGCCAGCAGTTATGGGGACAGTCGAGAGACCCAGTACTTC. This sequence encodes CASSYGDSRETQYF.

This chain uses TRBV9 with TRBJ1-4; 7 bases match TRBD1. The CDR3 contains 14 residues. Germline CDR1 is SGDLS and CDR2 is YYNGEE. V shed 3 bases and J 7 bases; nucleotides not matched to a gene: 6. The chain's CDR3 is CASSGDRFPEKLFF. The CDR3 DNA sequence: TGTGCCAGCAGCGGGGACAGATTTCCTGAAAAACTGTTTTTT.

This clone was observed a single time. The chain couples TRBV9 to TRBJ2-2; D is perhaps TRBD2 (5 bases). The CDR3 spans 16 residues. Germline loops: CDR1 SGDLS, CDR2 YYNGEE. Between the trimmed V and J ends, which lost 2 bases and 1 base, there was a span of 12 bases. DNA of the CDR3: TGTGCCAGCAGCGTTGGGGTAGCGCGGAACACCGGGGAGCTGTTTTTT. The encoded protein is CASSVGVARNTGELFF.

The rearrangement links TRBV27 to TRBJ1-6; D might be TRBD1 (6 bases). V was clipped by 6 bases and J by 6 bases, with 15 bases between them. Germline V CDR1 and CDR2: MNHEY, SMNVEV (reference sequence). This CDR3 has 15 amino acids. CDR3 in amino acids: CASRLGTYTNSPLHF. CDR3 sequence (DNA): TGTGCCAGCAGACTGGGGACATATACTAATTCACCCCTCCACTTT.

This chain joins TRBV7-2 and TRBJ2-7; 10 bases line up with TRBD1. This CDR3 spans 15 amino acids. CDR1 is SGHTA, CDR2 FQGNSA, per germline. The V gene end was trimmed by 4 bases and the J gene end by 3 bases; junction bases not matched to a gene: 6. CDR3 amino acids: CASSWGQGFVYEQYF. DNA of the CDR3: TGTGCCAGCAGCTGGGGACAGGGGTTCGTCTACGAGCAGTACTTC.

V usage is TRBV7-8 and J usage is TRBJ1-6, with TRBD1 as a possible D gene (5 bases). CDR3 size: 15 residues. V dropped 0 bases and J dropped 9 bases, with 12 bases sitting between them. CDR1 SGHVS and CDR2 FQNEAQ come from the germline V gene. The CDR3 is CASSLARVKGSPLHF. Here the CDR3 DNA reads TGTGCCAGCAGCTTAGCCAGGGTGAAAGGTTCACCCCTCCACTTT.

The chain is built from TRBV9 and TRBJ2-1; 9 bases align to TRBD2. V trimming: 2 bases; J trimming: 5 bases; junction bases outside the gene matches: 5. CDR1 SGDLS and CDR2 YYNGEE come from the germline V gene. The CDR3 length is 15 residues. The CDR3, as DNA: TGTGCCAGCAGCGTTTTAGCGGGGGCCAACAATGAGCAGTTCTTC. Amino acid sequence: CASSVLAGANNEQFF. Full variable domain (rest looked up from reference TRBV9 and TRBJ2-1): DSGVTQTPKHLITATGQRVTLRCSPRSGDLSVYWYQQSLDQGLQFLIQYYNGEERAKGNILERFSAQQFPDLHSELNLSSLELGDSALYFCASSVLAGANNEQFFGPGTRLTVL.

About this clone: At one of its ends the junction is not consistent with the germline gene, which may arise from a read error. The CDR3 DNA is TGTGCCAGCAGAGGGTCTCAGGGCGCCCAGGCGTTT. Translated, it gives CASRGSQGAQAF. The genes are TRBV6-6 and TRBJ1-1, with D perhaps matching TRBD1 (5 bases). In germline, CDR1 is MNHNY, CDR2 SVGAGI (reference sequence). The CDR3 is 12 amino acids.